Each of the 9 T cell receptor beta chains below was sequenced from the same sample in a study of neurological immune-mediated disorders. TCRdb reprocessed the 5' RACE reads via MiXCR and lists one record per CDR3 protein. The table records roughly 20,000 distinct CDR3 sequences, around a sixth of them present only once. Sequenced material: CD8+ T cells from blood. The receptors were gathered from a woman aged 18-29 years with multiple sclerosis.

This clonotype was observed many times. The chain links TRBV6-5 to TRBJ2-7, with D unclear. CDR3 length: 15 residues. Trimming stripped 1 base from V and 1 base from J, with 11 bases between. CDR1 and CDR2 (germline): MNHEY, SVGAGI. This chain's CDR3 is CASSYFPVSSYEQYF. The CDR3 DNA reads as TGTGCCAGCAGTTACTTCCCTGTATCTTCCTACGAGCAGTACTTC.

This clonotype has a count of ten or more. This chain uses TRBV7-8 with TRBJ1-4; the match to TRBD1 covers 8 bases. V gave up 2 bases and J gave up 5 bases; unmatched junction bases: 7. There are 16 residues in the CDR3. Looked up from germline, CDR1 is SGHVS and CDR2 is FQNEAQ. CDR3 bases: TGTGCCAGCAGCTTACCGCGACAGGGGAGGAATGAAAAACTGTTTTTT. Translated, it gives CASSLPRQGRNEKLFF.

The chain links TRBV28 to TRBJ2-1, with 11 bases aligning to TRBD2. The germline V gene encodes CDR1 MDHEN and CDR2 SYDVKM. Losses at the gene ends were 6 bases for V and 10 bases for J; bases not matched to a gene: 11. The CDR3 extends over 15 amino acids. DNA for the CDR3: TGTGCCAGCAGCCGAGGTAGCGGGGGGGCCCGGGAGCAGTTCTTC. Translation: CASSRGSGGAREQFF.

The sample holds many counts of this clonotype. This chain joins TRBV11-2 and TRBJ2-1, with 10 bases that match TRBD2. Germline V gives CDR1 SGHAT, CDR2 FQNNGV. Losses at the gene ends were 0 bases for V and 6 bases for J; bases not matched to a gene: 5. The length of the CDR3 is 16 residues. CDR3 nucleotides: TGTGCCAGCAGCTTAGATTGGTTAGCGGGAGGCAATGAGCAGTTCTTC. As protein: CASSLDWLAGGNEQFF.

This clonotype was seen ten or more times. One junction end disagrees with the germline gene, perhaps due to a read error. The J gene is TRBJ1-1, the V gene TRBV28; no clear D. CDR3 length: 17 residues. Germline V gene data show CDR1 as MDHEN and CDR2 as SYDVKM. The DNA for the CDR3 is TGTGCCAGCAGTTTAATATTCGGTCGGGCGCTGAATACTGAAGCTTTCTTT. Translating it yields CASSLIFGRALNTEAFF.

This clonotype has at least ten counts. The CDR3, as DNA: TGTGCCAGCAGCTTAAACTCCGGGGAGCTGTTTTTT. As protein: CASSLNSGELFF. V usage is TRBV11-2 and J usage is TRBJ2-2, with D unclear. The CDR3 runs 12 residues. The germline V gene encodes CDR1 SGHAT and CDR2 FQNNGV. The V end was cut by 2 bases, the J end by 6 bases, with 4 bases between.

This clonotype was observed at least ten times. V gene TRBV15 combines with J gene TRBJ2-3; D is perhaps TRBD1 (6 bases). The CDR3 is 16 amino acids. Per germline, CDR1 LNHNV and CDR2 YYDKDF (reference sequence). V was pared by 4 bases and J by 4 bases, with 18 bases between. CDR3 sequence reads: CATSIQSRGRSDTQYF. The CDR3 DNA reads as TGTGCCACCAGCATCCAGAGCAGGGGAAGGTCAGATACGCAGTATTTT.

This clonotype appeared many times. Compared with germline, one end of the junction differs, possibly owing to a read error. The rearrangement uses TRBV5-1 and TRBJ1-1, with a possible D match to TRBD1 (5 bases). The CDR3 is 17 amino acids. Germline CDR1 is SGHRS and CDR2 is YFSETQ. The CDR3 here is CASSLKRGPNTNAEAFF. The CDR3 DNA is TGCGCCAGCAGCTTGAAAAGGGGCCCAAATACGAACGCTGAAGCTTTCTTT.

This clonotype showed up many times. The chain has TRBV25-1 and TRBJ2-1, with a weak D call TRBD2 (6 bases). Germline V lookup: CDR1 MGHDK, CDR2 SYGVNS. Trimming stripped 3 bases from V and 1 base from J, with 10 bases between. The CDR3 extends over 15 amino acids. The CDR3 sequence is CASSDRRGSYNEQFF. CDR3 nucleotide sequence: TGTGCCAGCAGTGACCGGCGGGGATCCTACAATGAGCAGTTCTTC.